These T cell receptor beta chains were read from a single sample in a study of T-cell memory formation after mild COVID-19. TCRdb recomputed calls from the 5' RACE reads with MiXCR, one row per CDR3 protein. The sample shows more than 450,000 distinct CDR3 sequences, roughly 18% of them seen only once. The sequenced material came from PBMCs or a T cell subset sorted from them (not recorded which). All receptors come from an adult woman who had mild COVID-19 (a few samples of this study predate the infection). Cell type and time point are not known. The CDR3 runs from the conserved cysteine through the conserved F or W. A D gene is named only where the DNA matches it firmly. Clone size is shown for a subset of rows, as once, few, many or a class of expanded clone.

CDR3aa: CASSPPRDKLRYNEQFF
CDR3nt: TGTGCCAGCTCACCACCGCGGGACAAATTAAGATACAATGAGCAGTTCTTC
j_gene: TRBJ2-1
v_gene: TRBV18
abundance: few
d_gene: NA

CDR3aa: CASTPQTGTAGSYEQYF
CDR3nt: TGTGCCAGCACTCCCCAGACCGGGACCGCGGGCTCCTACGAGCAGTACTTC
j_gene: TRBJ2-7
v_gene: TRBV7-6
abundance: few
d_gene: NA

CDR3aa: CAWSINALLNTGELFF
CDR3nt: TGTGCCTGGAGTATCAACGCTCTACTGAACACCGGGGAGCTGTTTTTT
j_gene: TRBJ2-2
v_gene: TRBV30
abundance: few
d_gene: NA

CDR3aa: CASSETGQNTEAFF
CDR3nt: TGTGCCAGCAGCGAGACAGGACAGAACACTGAAGCTTTCTTT
j_gene: TRBJ1-1
v_gene: TRBV28
abundance: NA
d_gene: NA

CDR3aa: CASSEWGQPQETQYF
CDR3nt: TGTGCCAGCAGCGAATGGGGCCAGCCCCAAGAGACCCAGTACTTC
j_gene: TRBJ2-5
v_gene: TRBV7-9
abundance: NA
d_gene: NA

CDR3aa: CASSYDRASTYEQYF
CDR3nt: TGTGCCAGCAGTTACGACAGGGCTTCGACCTACGAGCAGTACTTC
j_gene: TRBJ2-7
v_gene: TRBV6-5
abundance: NA
d_gene: TRBD1

CDR3aa: CSARDGPEETQYF
CDR3nt: TGCAGTGCTAGAGATGGGCCTGAGGAGACCCAGTACTTC
j_gene: TRBJ2-5
v_gene: TRBV20-1
abundance: NA
d_gene: NA

CDR3aa: CASSPRQGVDEQYF
CDR3nt: TGTGCCAGCAGTCCCCGACAGGGGGTTGACGAGCAGTACTTC
j_gene: TRBJ2-7
v_gene: TRBV12-3/TRBV12-4
abundance: few
d_gene: TRBD1

CDR3aa: CASSDGISGTQYF
CDR3nt: TGTGCCAGCAGCGACGGGATCTCGGGGACCCAGTACTTC
j_gene: TRBJ2-5
v_gene: TRBV3-1
abundance: NA
d_gene: NA

CDR3aa: CASSDQAGEKLFF
CDR3nt: TGTGCCAGCTCCGACCAAGCAGGTGAAAAACTGTTTTTT
j_gene: TRBJ1-4
v_gene: TRBV19
abundance: few
d_gene: NA

CDR3aa: CASSFGDGTSYEQYF
CDR3nt: TGTGCCAGCAGCTTCGGGGACGGTACCTCCTACGAGCAGTACTTC
j_gene: TRBJ2-7
v_gene: TRBV12-3/TRBV12-4
abundance: NA
d_gene: NA

CDR3aa: CASSLVVGSLEETQYF
CDR3nt: TGTGCCAGCAGCTTAGTAGTGGGCAGTCTCGAAGAGACCCAGTACTTC
j_gene: TRBJ2-5
v_gene: TRBV7-9
abundance: NA
d_gene: NA

CDR3aa: CASSQDQGARSCF
CDR3nt: TGTGCCAGCAGCCAAGATCAGGGAGCCCGGAGTTGCTTC
j_gene: TRBJ2-7
v_gene: TRBV3-1
abundance: few
d_gene: NA

CDR3aa: CATSRGGSSGANVLTF
CDR3nt: TGTGCCACCAGCAGAGGGGGGTCTTCAGGGGCCAACGTCCTGACTTTC
j_gene: TRBJ2-6
v_gene: TRBV15
abundance: NA
d_gene: NA

CDR3aa: CASTRDLQGTQYF
CDR3nt: TGCGCCAGCACCAGGGACTTACAGGGGACCCAGTACTTC
j_gene: TRBJ2-5
v_gene: TRBV5-1
abundance: NA
d_gene: NA

CDR3aa: CASSEGGGTNEKLFF
CDR3nt: TGTGCCAGCAGTGAAGGCGGGGGAACAAATGAAAAACTGTTTTTT
j_gene: TRBJ1-4
v_gene: TRBV2
abundance: NA
d_gene: NA

CDR3aa: CATSTRELNTEAFF
CDR3nt: TGTGCCACCAGCACCAGGGAATTGAACACTGAAGCTTTCTTT
j_gene: TRBJ1-1
v_gene: TRBV24-1
abundance: few
d_gene: NA

CDR3aa: CASSPSGLSTDTQYF
CDR3nt: TGTGCCAGCTCACCATCGGGACTAAGCACAGATACGCAGTATTTT
j_gene: TRBJ2-3
v_gene: TRBV18
abundance: few
d_gene: TRBD2

CDR3aa: CASSQVDGGRSNQPQHF
CDR3nt: TGTGCCAGCAGCCAAGTTGATGGGGGACGGAGCAATCAGCCCCAGCATTTT
j_gene: TRBJ1-5
v_gene: TRBV4-2
abundance: NA
d_gene: NA

CDR3aa: CASSLLGTGSHEQYF
CDR3nt: TGTGCCAGCTCCCTTCTAGGGACAGGGTCCCACGAGCAGTACTTC
j_gene: TRBJ2-7
v_gene: TRBV18
abundance: few
d_gene: TRBD1

CDR3aa: CASSLVELYEQYF
CDR3nt: TGTGCCAGCAGCTTAGTAGAACTCTACGAGCAGTACTTC
j_gene: TRBJ2-7
v_gene: TRBV7-9
abundance: few
d_gene: NA

CDR3aa: CSVEDRENLYNEQFF
CDR3nt: TGCAGCGTTGAAGACAGGGAGAACCTCTACAATGAGCAGTTCTTC
j_gene: TRBJ2-1
v_gene: TRBV29-1
abundance: NA
d_gene: NA

CDR3aa: CSVEGLQGLDTEAFF
CDR3nt: TGCAGCGTTGAAGGGCTTCAGGGGTTGGACACTGAAGCTTTCTTT
j_gene: TRBJ1-1
v_gene: TRBV29-1
abundance: NA
d_gene: NA

CDR3aa: CASGEGNGNQPQHF
CDR3nt: TGTGCCAGCGGGGAGGGGAATGGCAATCAGCCCCAGCATTTT
j_gene: TRBJ1-5
v_gene: TRBV6-2/TRBV6-3
abundance: NA
d_gene: NA

CDR3aa: CASSLLQGETQYF
CDR3nt: TGTGCCAGCAGCTTGCTGCAGGGGGAGACCCAGTACTTC
j_gene: TRBJ2-5
v_gene: TRBV7-9
abundance: few
d_gene: NA

CDR3aa: CASSVGGDLTEAFF
CDR3nt: TGTGCCAGCAGCGTCGGGGGGGACCTCACTGAAGCTTTCTTT
j_gene: TRBJ1-1
v_gene: TRBV9
abundance: few
d_gene: NA

CDR3aa: CSAAHRVETEAFF
CDR3nt: TGCAGTGCGGCCCACAGGGTGGAAACTGAAGCTTTCTTT
j_gene: TRBJ1-1
v_gene: TRBV20-1
abundance: few
d_gene: NA

CDR3aa: CASSQDHTVGWGEGPYEQYF
CDR3nt: TGTGCCAGCAGCCAAGACCACACGGTTGGCTGGGGGGAGGGGCCCTACGAGCAGTACTTC
j_gene: TRBJ2-7
v_gene: TRBV14
abundance: many
d_gene: TRBD2

CDR3aa: CASSQGPGPTSYGYTF
CDR3nt: TGTGCCAGCAGCCAAGGTCCAGGCCCAACATCCTATGGCTACACCTTC
j_gene: TRBJ1-2
v_gene: TRBV3-1
abundance: NA
d_gene: NA

CDR3aa: CASSPRGAGSNEQFF
CDR3nt: TGTGCCAGCAGCCCCCGTGGAGCGGGAAGCAATGAGCAGTTCTTC
j_gene: TRBJ2-1
v_gene: TRBV9
abundance: NA
d_gene: TRBD2

CDR3aa: CASSLRQNRDTQYF
CDR3nt: TGTGCCAGCAGTTTAAGGCAAAACAGAGATACGCAGTATTTT
j_gene: TRBJ2-3
v_gene: TRBV12-3/TRBV12-4
abundance: few
d_gene: NA

CDR3aa: CASEPGQGYYEQYF
CDR3nt: TGTGCCAGCGAGCCGGGACAGGGTTACTACGAGCAGTACTTC
j_gene: TRBJ2-7
v_gene: TRBV11-2
abundance: NA
d_gene: TRBD1

CDR3aa: CASSLDPRGSGANVLTF
CDR3nt: TGTGCCAGCAGCTTAGACCCCCGGGGCTCTGGGGCCAACGTCCTGACTTTC
j_gene: TRBJ2-6
v_gene: TRBV7-2
abundance: few
d_gene: NA

CDR3aa: CASSSSGVSGNTIYF
CDR3nt: TGTGCCAGCTCATCGTCGGGGGTCTCTGGAAACACCATATATTTT
j_gene: TRBJ1-3
v_gene: TRBV6-5
abundance: NA
d_gene: NA

CDR3aa: CAWSVAGGNEKLFF
CDR3nt: TGTGCCTGGAGTGTAGCAGGGGGGAATGAAAAACTGTTTTTT
j_gene: TRBJ1-4
v_gene: TRBV30
abundance: NA
d_gene: TRBD1

CDR3aa: CASSDYMGTDTQYF
CDR3nt: TGCGCCAGCAGCGACTATATGGGGACAGATACGCAGTATTTT
j_gene: TRBJ2-3
v_gene: TRBV5-1
abundance: NA
d_gene: NA

CDR3aa: CASSQDRWTPSGAQYF
CDR3nt: TGCGCCAGCAGCCAAGATCGGTGGACTCCATCAGGGGCCCAGTACTTC
j_gene: TRBJ2-5
v_gene: TRBV4-1
abundance: NA
d_gene: NA

CDR3aa: CSVGGDTNEQFF
CDR3nt: TGCAGCGTTGGCGGCGACACCAATGAGCAGTTCTTC
j_gene: TRBJ2-1
v_gene: TRBV29-1
abundance: NA
d_gene: NA

CDR3aa: CASSLNGFIGTGELFF
CDR3nt: TGCGCCAGCAGCTTGAATGGGTTTATAGGCACCGGGGAGCTGTTTTTT
j_gene: TRBJ2-2
v_gene: TRBV5-1
abundance: NA
d_gene: NA

CDR3aa: CASSLEGLATDTQYF
CDR3nt: TGTGCCAGCAGCCTTGAGGGACTAGCCACAGATACGCAGTATTTT
j_gene: TRBJ2-3
v_gene: TRBV7-9
abundance: few
d_gene: TRBD2

CDR3aa: CASSLETSGRALNEQYF
CDR3nt: TGTGCCAGCAGCTTGGAGACTAGCGGGAGGGCACTCAACGAGCAGTACTTC
j_gene: TRBJ2-7
v_gene: TRBV7-9
abundance: NA
d_gene: TRBD2